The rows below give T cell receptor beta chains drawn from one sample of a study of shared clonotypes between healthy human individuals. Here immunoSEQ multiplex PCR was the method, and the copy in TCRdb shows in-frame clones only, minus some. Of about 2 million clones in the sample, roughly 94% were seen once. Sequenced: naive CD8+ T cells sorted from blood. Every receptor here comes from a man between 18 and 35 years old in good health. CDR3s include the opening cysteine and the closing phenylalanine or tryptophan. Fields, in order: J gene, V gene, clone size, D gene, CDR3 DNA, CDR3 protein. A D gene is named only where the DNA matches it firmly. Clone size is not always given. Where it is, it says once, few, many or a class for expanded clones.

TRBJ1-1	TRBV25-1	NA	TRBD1	TGTGCCAGCAGTCCCGGCAGGGGGTTATCTGTTGAAGCTTTCTTT	CASSPGRGLSVEAFF
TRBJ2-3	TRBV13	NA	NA	TGTGCCAGCAGTTCCAGGGAGGACGGCACAGATACGCAGTATTTT	CASSSREDGTDTQYF
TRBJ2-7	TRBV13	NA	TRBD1	TGTGCCAGCAGCACCCCGACAGGGGCATACGAGCAGTACTTC	CASSTPTGAYEQYF
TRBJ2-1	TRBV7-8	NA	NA	TGTGCCAGCAGCTTAGTTGGCGGGGCGGACAATGAGCAGTTCTTC	CASSLVGGADNEQFF
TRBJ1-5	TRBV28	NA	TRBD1	TGTGCCAGCAGGACCCGGTCCAGGACAGGGGTATTTCAGCCCCAGCATTTT	CASRTRSRTGVFQPQHF
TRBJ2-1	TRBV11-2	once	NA	TGTGCCAGCAGCTTAGGCGGGGAGTACAATGAGCAGTTCTTC	CASSLGGEYNEQFF
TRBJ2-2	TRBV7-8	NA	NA	TGTGCCAGCCAGAGTACCCAGGGTGGCACCGGGGAGCTGTTTTTT	CASQSTQGGTGELFF
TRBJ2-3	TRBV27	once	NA	TGTGCCAGCATGGCTAGCGAGGTCACAGATACGCAGTATTTT	CASMASEVTDTQYF
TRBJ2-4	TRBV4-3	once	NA	TGCGCCAGCAGCCAAGAGAAGGGTGCCAAAAACATTCAGTACTTC	CASSQEKGAKNIQYF
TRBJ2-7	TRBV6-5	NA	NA	TGTGCCAGCAGTTATCTTAGAACGTACGAGCAGTACTTC	CASSYLRTYEQYF
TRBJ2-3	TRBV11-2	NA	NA	TGTGCCAGCAGCCCAAGAAACCCCACCACAGCGGATACGCAGTATTTT	CASSPRNPTTADTQYF
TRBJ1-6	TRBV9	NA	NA	TGTGCCAGCAGCGTAGGGATTCATGCACCCCTCCACTTT	CASSVGIHAPLHF
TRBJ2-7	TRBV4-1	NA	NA	TGCGCCAGCAGCCAATCCAGCGGGCTATACGAGCAGTACTTC	CASSQSSGLYEQYF
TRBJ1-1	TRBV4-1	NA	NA	TGCGCCAGCAGCCATACCACGAACACTGAAGCTTTCTTT	CASSHTTNTEAFF
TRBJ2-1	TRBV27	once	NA	TGTGCCAGCAGTTCCCGGACTTCACACAATGAGCAGTTCTTC	CASSSRTSHNEQFF
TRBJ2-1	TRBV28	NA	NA	TGTGCCAGCGCAGAAAGGGCCCCATACAATGAGCAGTTCTTC	CASAERAPYNEQFF
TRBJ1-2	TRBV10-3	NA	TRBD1	TGTGCCATCAGCGCCGGTCCGACAGGGTGGCTTCATGGCTACACCTTC	CAISAGPTGWLHGYTF
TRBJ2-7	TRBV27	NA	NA	TGTGCCAGCAGTTATACACTCCACTACGAGCAGTACTTC	CASSYTLHYEQYF
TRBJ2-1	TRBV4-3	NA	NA	TGCGCCAGCAGCCAAGTTTTAAGGGTGGCCAATGAGCAGTTCTTC	CASSQVLRVANEQFF
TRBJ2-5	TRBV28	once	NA	TGTGCCAGCAGTTTATGGGGTACGGAGACCCAGTACTTC	CASSLWGTETQYF
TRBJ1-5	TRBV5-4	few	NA	TGTGCCAGCAGCTTGGATATCGATCAGCCCCAGCATTTT	CASSLDIDQPQHF
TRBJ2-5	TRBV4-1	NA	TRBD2	TGCGCCAGCAGCCAGGGACTAGCGGGAGTTACAGAGACCCAGTACTTC	CASSQGLAGVTETQYF
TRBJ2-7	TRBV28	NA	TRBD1	TGTGCCAGCAGTCAGGGACAGCTGTACGAGCAGTACTTC	CASSQGQLYEQYF
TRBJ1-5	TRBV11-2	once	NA	TGTGCCAGCAGCTTAGAATGGGGTCAGCCCCAGCATTTT	CASSLEWGQPQHF
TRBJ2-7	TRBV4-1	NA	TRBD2	TGCGCCAGCAGCCAAGTCGAGGGCGGGGACTACGCGGACGAGCAGTACTTC	CASSQVEGGDYADEQYF
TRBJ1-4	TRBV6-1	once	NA	TGTGCCAGCAGCCCACTGGCAACTAATGAAAAACTGTTTTTT	CASSPLATNEKLFF
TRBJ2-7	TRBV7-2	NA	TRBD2	TGTGCCAGCAGCTTAAATATAGCGGGGGAGTACGAGCAGTACTTC	CASSLNIAGEYEQYF
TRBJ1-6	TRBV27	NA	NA	TGTGCCAGCAGTCCATTGACCCCGGGGGGCGGGGATTCACCCCTCCACTTT	CASSPLTPGGGDSPLHF
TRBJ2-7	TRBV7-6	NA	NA	TGTGCCAGCAGCCCCGGGGCTAGCCGAGACTACGAGCAGTACTTC	CASSPGASRDYEQYF
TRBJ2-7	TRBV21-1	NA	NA	TGTGCCAGCAGAAAAGCTTATCCCTACGAGCAGTACTTC	CASRKAYPYEQYF
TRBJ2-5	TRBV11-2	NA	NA	TGTGCCAGCAGCCCCGGTGGAGTTAGGCAAGAGACCCAGTACTTC	CASSPGGVRQETQYF
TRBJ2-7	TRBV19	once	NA	TGTGCCAGTAGAGGATCCGGGACCTACGAGCAGTACTTC	CASRGSGTYEQYF
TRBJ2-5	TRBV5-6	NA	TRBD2	TGTGCCAGCAGCTTGGCTGGCGGGAGGGCCGGAGAGACCCAGTACTTC	CASSLAGGRAGETQYF
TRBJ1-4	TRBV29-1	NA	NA	TGCAGCGTCGGTTTCAGGGGAACAACTAATGAAAAACTGTTTTTT	CSVGFRGTTNEKLFF
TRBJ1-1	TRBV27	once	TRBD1	TGTGCCAGCAGTCCCGGGACAGGGTTGAACACTGAAGCTTTCTTT	CASSPGTGLNTEAFF
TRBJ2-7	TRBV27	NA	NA	TGTGCCAGCATGGGGGGCGCATCCTACGAGCAGTACTTC	CASMGGASYEQYF
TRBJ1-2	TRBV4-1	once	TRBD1	TGCGCCAGCAGCCATATAACAGGGGTCTCTGGCTACACCTTC	CASSHITGVSGYTF
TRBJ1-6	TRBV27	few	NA	TGTGCCAGCAGTTTAGGGGGAGAGGTTAATTCACCCCTCCACTTT	CASSLGGEVNSPLHF
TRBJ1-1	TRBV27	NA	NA	TGTGCCAGCAGTTACGTGGCAGGTAGGAACACTGAAGCTTTCTTT	CASSYVAGRNTEAFF
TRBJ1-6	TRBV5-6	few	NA	TGTGCCAGCAGCTTTGGGGAGGGGCGGCTCCACTTT	CASSFGEGRLHF
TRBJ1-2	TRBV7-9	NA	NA	TGTGCCAGCAGCCCTCCCCCGGGATCAGATGGCTACACCTTC	CASSPPPGSDGYTF
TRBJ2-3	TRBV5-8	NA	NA	TGTGCCAGCAGCCCAGGGACTTCTCCCAGCACAGATACGCAGTATTTT	CASSPGTSPSTDTQYF